The clone carrying this T cell receptor beta chain was seen more than once but under ten times. Time point noted: sample taken at primary tumor resection. A total of around 67 untreated early-stage non-small cell lung cancer patients served as donors. Material for sequencing was whole RNA from tumor, nontumor lung or frozen PBMC, left unsorted. One entry per CDR3 protein results from TCRdb running MiXCR on the 5' RACE reads. The top ten clones hold 15% to 20% of a sample with 5,000 to 6,500 distinct CDR3 sequences, 15% to 20% of them seen once. This entry comes from a study of spatial heterogeneity in lung cancer. Per the germline V gene, CDR1 is MNHEY and CDR2 is SVGAGI. This CDR3 comprises 14 residues. Trimming removed 4 bases from V and 9 bases from J; junction bases left unmatched: 6.

J is TRBJ1-6 and V is TRBV6-5; 7 bases are a match to TRBD1. This specimen was normal lung tissue next to the tumor, taken at surgery. This clonotype was sampled from a male donor with early-stage non-small cell lung cancer. The CDR3 region has the DNA TGTGCCAGCAGTTCCCGACAGGGCGGTTCACCCCTCCACTTT. Translation: CASSSRQGGSPLHF.